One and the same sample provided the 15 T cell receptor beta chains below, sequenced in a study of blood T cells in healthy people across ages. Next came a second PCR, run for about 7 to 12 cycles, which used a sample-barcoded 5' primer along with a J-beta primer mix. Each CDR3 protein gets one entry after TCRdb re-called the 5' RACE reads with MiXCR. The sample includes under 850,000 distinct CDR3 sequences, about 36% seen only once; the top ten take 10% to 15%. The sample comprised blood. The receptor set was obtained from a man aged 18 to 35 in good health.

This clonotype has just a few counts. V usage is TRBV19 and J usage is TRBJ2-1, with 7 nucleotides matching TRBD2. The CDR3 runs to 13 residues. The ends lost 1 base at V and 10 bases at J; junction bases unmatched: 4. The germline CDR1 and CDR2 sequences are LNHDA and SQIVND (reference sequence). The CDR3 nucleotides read TGTGCCAGTAGTATAGGAGGGGAGGGAGAGCAGTTCTTC. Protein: CASSIGGEGEQFF.

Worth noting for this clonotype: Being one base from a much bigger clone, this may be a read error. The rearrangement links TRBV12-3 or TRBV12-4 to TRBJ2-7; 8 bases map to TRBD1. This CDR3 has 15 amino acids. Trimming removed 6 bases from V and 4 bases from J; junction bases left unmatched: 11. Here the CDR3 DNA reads TGTGCCAGCAGCTATTACCCGGACAGGGAGTACGAGCAGTACTTC. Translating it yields CASSYYPDREYEQYF.

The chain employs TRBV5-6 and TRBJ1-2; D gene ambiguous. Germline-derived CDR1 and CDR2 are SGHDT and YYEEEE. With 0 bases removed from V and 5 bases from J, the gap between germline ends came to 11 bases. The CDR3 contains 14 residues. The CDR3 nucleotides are TGTGCCAGCAGCTTGGGGATGGAGGGTTATGGCTACACCTTC. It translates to CASSLGMEGYGYTF.

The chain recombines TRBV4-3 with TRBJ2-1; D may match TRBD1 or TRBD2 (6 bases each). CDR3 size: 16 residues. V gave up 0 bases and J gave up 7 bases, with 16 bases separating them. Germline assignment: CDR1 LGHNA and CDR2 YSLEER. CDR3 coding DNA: TGCGCCAGCAGCCAAGAGTTTGGGGGGCCGGGGAATGAGCAGTTCTTC. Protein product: CASSQEFGGPGNEQFF.

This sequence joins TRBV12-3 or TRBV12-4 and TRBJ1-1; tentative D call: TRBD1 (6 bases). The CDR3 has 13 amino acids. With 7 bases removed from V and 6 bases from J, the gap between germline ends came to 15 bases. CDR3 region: CASKPTGSPEAFF. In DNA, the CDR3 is TGTGCCAGCAAACCTACAGGGAGCCCTGAAGCTTTCTTT.

CDR3 residues: CAWIRGQSNTEAFF. CDR3 DNA: TGTGCCTGGATCCGGGGGCAAAGTAACACTGAAGCTTTCTTT. This chain links TRBV30 with TRBJ1-1, with D tentatively TRBD1 (6 bases). The V and J ends lost 4 bases and 2 bases respectively, with 14 bases between them. The germline CDR1 and CDR2 sequences are GTSNPN and SVGIG (reference sequence). CDR3 size: 14 residues.

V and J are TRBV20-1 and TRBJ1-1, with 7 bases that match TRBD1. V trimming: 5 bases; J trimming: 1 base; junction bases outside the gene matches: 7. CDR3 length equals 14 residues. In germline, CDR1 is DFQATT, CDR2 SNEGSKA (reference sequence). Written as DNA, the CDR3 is TGCAGTGCTGCCGATGGGACAGCGAACACTGAAGCTTTCTTT. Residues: CSAADGTANTEAFF.

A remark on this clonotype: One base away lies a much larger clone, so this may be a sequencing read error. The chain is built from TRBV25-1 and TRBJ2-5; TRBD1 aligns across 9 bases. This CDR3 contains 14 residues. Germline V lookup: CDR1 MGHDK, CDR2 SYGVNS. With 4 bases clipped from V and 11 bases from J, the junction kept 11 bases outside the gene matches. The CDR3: CASSGDRVVNEQYF. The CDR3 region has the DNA TGTGCCAGCAGTGGGGACAGGGTGGTTAATGAGCAGTACTTC.

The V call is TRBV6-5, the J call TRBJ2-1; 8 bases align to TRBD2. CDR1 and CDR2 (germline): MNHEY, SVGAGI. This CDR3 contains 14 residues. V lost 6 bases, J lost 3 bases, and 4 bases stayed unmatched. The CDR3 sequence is CASSARGDYNEQFF. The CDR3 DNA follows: TGTGCCAGCAGCGCGCGGGGGGACTACAATGAGCAGTTCTTC.

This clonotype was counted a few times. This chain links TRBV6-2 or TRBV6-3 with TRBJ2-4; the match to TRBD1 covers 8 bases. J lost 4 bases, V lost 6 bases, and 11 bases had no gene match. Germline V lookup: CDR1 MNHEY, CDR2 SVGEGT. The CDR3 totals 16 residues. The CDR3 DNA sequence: TGTGCCAGCAGGGGAGAGACAGGGGACCTAAAAAACATTCAGTACTTC. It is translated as CASRGETGDLKNIQYF.

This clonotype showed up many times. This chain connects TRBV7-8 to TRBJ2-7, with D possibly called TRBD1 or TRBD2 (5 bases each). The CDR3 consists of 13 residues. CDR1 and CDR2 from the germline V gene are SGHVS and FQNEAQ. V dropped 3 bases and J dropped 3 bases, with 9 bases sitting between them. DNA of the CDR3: TGTGCCAGCAGCTTGGGACCCGACTACGAGCAGTACTTC. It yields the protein CASSLGPDYEQYF.

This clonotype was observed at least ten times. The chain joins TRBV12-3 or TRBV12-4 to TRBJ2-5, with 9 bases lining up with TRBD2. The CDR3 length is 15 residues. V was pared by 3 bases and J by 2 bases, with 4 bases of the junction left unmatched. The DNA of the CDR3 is TGTGCCAGCAGTTTGACTAGCGGCGCTCAAGAGACCCAGTACTTC. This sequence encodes CASSLTSGAQETQYF.

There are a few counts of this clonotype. Written as DNA, the CDR3 is TGCAGTGCTAGAGATGGCCAGCGGGGGGGCCACACGCAGTATTTT. This encodes CSARDGQRGGHTQYF. The J gene is TRBJ2-3, the V gene TRBV20-1; 10 nucleotides align to TRBD2. In germline, CDR1 is DFQATT, CDR2 SNEGSKA (reference sequence). Unmatched junction bases numbered 9, after V lost 0 bases and J lost 9 bases. This CDR3 is 15 amino acids long.

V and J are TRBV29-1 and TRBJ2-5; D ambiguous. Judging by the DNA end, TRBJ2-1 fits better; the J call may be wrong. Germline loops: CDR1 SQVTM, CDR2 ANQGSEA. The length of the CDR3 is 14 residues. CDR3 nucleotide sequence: TGCAGCGTTGAAGATACTGGACGCCAAGAGACCCAGTTCTTC. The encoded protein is CSVEDTGRQETQFF.

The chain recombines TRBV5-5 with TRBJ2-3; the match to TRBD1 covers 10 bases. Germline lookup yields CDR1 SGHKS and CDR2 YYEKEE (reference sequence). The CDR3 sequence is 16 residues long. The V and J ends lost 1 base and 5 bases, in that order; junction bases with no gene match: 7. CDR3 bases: TGTGCCAGCAGCTTGTCGCCCGGGACAGGGGAAGATACGCAGTATTTT. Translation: CASSLSPGTGEDTQYF.